This T cell receptor beta chain was sequenced in a study of neurological immune-mediated disorders. This clonotype was seen at least ten times. TCRdb independently ran MiXCR on the 5' RACE reads; one entry per CDR3 protein. The sample consists of about 74,000 distinct CDR3 sequences, around 5.2% of them appearing once. The V end was cut by 6 bases, the J end by 8 bases, with 17 bases between. The CDR3 length is 14 residues. V usage is TRBV12-3 or TRBV12-4 and J usage is TRBJ1-3; tentatively, D is TRBD1 (6 bases). This receptor was taken from a man aged 18 to 29 with multiple sclerosis. Source material: PBMCs. The CDR3 region is CASRETGADDTIYF. DNA for the CDR3: TGTGCCAGCAGAGAAACGGGGGCCGATGACACCATATATTTT.